These T cell receptor beta chains were read from a single sample in a study of T cell repertoires in cytomegalovirus infection. Their recognized antigens are unknown. One entry per CDR3 protein results from TCRdb running MiXCR on the reads. The sample gives about half a million distinct CDR3 sequences, 30% to 40% of which show up once; roughly 17% is in the top ten. The specimen was cultured PBMCs, collected from culture after CMV antigen stimulation. Receptor source: a human donor in good health (CMV status not recorded). Some clones in this sample may be carry-over from other donors' samples. Both conserved end residues are part of each CDR3. The order of the fields is CDR3 DNA, CDR3 protein, clone size, V gene, J gene, D gene. A D gene is named only where the DNA matches it firmly. Not all rows give a size; the values are once, few, many and, for expanded clones, a class.

TGTGCCAGCAGCTTAGTAGGACAGGGGTACACCGGGGAGCTGTTTTTT	CASSLVGQGYTGELFF	few	TRBV7-6	TRBJ2-2	TRBD1
TGTGCCAGCGGGGGCAACTCAGATACGCAGTATTTT	CASGGNSDTQYF	.	TRBV28	TRBJ2-3	.
TGTGCCAGCAGCGCGGACAGGGCTCGGCACACCATATATTTT	CASSADRARHTIYF	few	TRBV7-8	TRBJ1-3	TRBD1
TGTGCCAGCAGCTTAGATTCCGGTGTTGGGCGGAGAGATACGCAGTATTTT	CASSLDSGVGRRDTQYF	few	TRBV7-2	TRBJ2-3	.
TGCAGTGCCGTAGGCGGGACTAGCGGGAGCGCAGATACGCAGTATTTT	CSAVGGTSGSADTQYF	few	TRBV20-1	TRBJ2-3	TRBD2
TGTGCCAGCAGTTACGACGGATGGTCTAGCGGGACCAAGCAGTATTTT	CASSYDGWSSGTKQYF	few	TRBV6-6	TRBJ2-3	TRBD2
TGTGCCAGCAGTTACTGGAGCGGGGGGGATAGCAGTACGCAGTATTTT	CASSYWSGGDSSTQYF	.	TRBV6-2/TRBV6-3	TRBJ2-3	TRBD2
TGTGCCAGCAGTTTCATCGGGACGCCACGGGGGACAGATACGCAGTATTTT	CASSFIGTPRGTDTQYF	.	TRBV28	TRBJ2-3	.
TGCGCCAGCAGCTCCTCCGGGATCGCTGAAGCTTTCTTT	CASSSSGIAEAFF	once	TRBV5-1	TRBJ1-1	.
TGTGCCAGCACACCAGGGACAGCTATACGTACAGATACGCAGTATTTT	CASTPGTAIRTDTQYF	few	TRBV27	TRBJ2-3	TRBD1
TGTGCCAGCAGTTTCTCAGGGAACAATCAGCCCCAGCATTTT	CASSFSGNNQPQHF	.	TRBV12-3/TRBV12-4	TRBJ1-5	.
TGTGCCAGCAGCTTATCGGCCTGGGGTCAGCCCCAGCATTTT	CASSLSAWGQPQHF	many	TRBV7-2	TRBJ1-5	.
TGTGCCAGTAGTATTGGCAGGGATCCCACAGATACGCAGTATTTT	CASSIGRDPTDTQYF	.	TRBV19	TRBJ2-3	.
TGTGCCAGCAGCTTAGTGGGGTCAGCGCGCACCGGGGAGCTGTCTTTT	CASSLVGSARTGELSF	.	TRBV7-2	TRBJ2-2	.
TGTGCCAGCAGCCCCACTAGCGGAGACGGGGAGCTGTTTTTT	CASSPTSGDGELFF	.	TRBV7-9	TRBJ2-2	TRBD2
TGTGCCAGCAGTTTGCCGTGGGACTCCACAGATACGCAGTATTTT	CASSLPWDSTDTQYF	few	TRBV12-3/TRBV12-4	TRBJ2-3	.
TGTGCCAGCAGCGACGGACAGGCCGATGAAAAACTGTTTTTT	CASSDGQADEKLFF	.	TRBV7-6	TRBJ1-4	TRBD1
TGTGCCACGGGCCTAGGGACAGATACGCAGTATTTT	CATGLGTDTQYF	many	TRBV7-2	TRBJ2-3	.
TGTGCCAGCAGCTCGGACGGAACCCCCAATCAGCCCCAGCATTTT	CASSSDGTPNQPQHF	few	TRBV7-9	TRBJ1-5	.
TGTGCCAGCAGTTACTCGATATCGGCTAATCAGCCCCAGCATTTT	CASSYSISANQPQHF	.	TRBV6-5	TRBJ1-5	.
TGTGCCATCAGTGAGTCCCGGTATGGACATCCAGACTCTGGGGCCAACGTCCTGACTTTC	CAISESRYGHPDSGANVLTF	few	TRBV10-3	TRBJ2-6	.
TGCAGCGTTGTCGGGACAGTAATGAACACTGAAGCTTTCTTT	CSVVGTVMNTEAFF	few	TRBV29-1	TRBJ1-1	TRBD1
TGTGCCAGTAGTGGACAGGGGGCTCGGGGCAATCAGCCCCAGCATTTT	CASSGQGARGNQPQHF	.	TRBV19	TRBJ1-5	TRBD1
TGTGCCAGCAGCCAAGACGGCAGTCACGACATTCAGTACTTC	CASSQDGSHDIQYF	few	TRBV3-1	TRBJ2-4	.
TGTGCCAGCAGCCGAAATGCAGCCCCGCACACTGAAGCTTTCTTT	CASSRNAAPHTEAFF	few	TRBV7-2	TRBJ1-1	.
TGCGCCAGCAGGGGAGGGACTGGAGCCTACAATGAGCAGTTCTTC	CASRGGTGAYNEQFF	.	TRBV4-1	TRBJ2-1	TRBD2
TGCAGTGCTACAGGGACAGGGGGCGCGCAGCCCCAGCATTTT	CSATGTGGAQPQHF	.	TRBV20-1	TRBJ1-5	TRBD1
TGTGCCAGCAGCGTGGGCCAGCCAGGTGAAAAACTGTTTTTT	CASSVGQPGEKLFF	many	TRBV9	TRBJ1-4	.
TGTGCCAGCAGCCCCAGTACTCACAATGAGCAGTTCTTC	CASSPSTHNEQFF	few	TRBV12-3/TRBV12-4	TRBJ2-1	.
TGTGCCAGCAGCGTAGCAGGGACAGGGTATGGAAACACCATATATTTT	CASSVAGTGYGNTIYF	few	TRBV9	TRBJ1-3	TRBD1